This T cell receptor (beta chain) was captured by sequencing in a study of T cell repertoires in cytomegalovirus infection (dated 2019 in TCRdb). Context from the whole study: Peptide stimulations targeted recently identified HLA-C-restricted CMV epitopes, whose presentation resists viral immunomodulation, together with well-studied HLA-B-restricted epitopes. Donor HLA type was relevant to the analysis, as public TCR beta signatures indicated carriage of CMV infection together with the matching HLA type.

This clonotype was counted only a few times. Its antigen is still unknown. The input lacks base qualities; no much larger clone sits a single base away. The cysteine opens and the phenylalanine closes a CDR3 of 13 amino acids. The only DNA kept is the CDR3, 39 bases in frame from the first base. The junction shows trimming of 1 base on V and 6 bases on J, plus 9 bases between the germline ends. CDR1 and CDR2 were assigned from the germline V gene as SNHLY and FYNNEI. Broad study findings and their caveats: The ex vivo response was dominated by HLA-C-restricted CMV-specific TCR beta clonotypes, which also provided the single most frequent clonotype in two of eight donors. In both this cohort and an independent roughly 400-donor cohort, the cumulative frequency of public TCR beta family members distinguished carriers of CMV infection plus the relevant HLA type.

The sequencing machine was an Illumina HiSeq 1500. TCRdb took the public reads, trimmed them with fastp at Q25, ran MiXCR for clone calling and kept in-frame beta chains. Here each entry gathers all rows of one CDR3 protein and keeps the most common genes and DNA. This sample lists a few hundred thousand distinct CDR3 sequences; roughly 46% were detected once. Of the sample, about two fifths is held by the ten largest clones. The sample's treatment or condition label, decoded: in vitro stimulation with specific CMV peptide epitopes to enrich CMV-specific T cells. The sequenced sample was cultured PBMCs, obtained from culture after CMV antigen stimulation. This sequence was found in a human donor in good health (CMV status not recorded). Some clones in this sample may be carry-over from other donors' samples. This receptor chain uses TRBV2 and TRBJ2-5; the D gene cannot be resolved beyond TRBD1 or TRBD2, each matching 5 bases. Here is the DNA: TGTGCCAGCAGTGAAGTCGAGGGGAAGACCCAGTACTTC. Protein translation: CASSEVEGKTQYF.